Listed here is a single T cell receptor beta chain. The sample originates from a study of blood T cells in healthy people across ages. Every donor contributed roughly 10 milliliters of peripheral blood by blood draw. Next came a second PCR, run for roughly 6 to 11 cycles, which used a sample-barcoded 5' primer along with a J-beta primer mix. TCRdb reprocessed the 5' RACE reads with MiXCR, giving one entry per CDR3 protein. This repertoire shows around 1,000,000 distinct CDR3 sequences, less than 25% found once; its top ten account for less than 0.85%. The CDR3 is 15 residues long. With 4 bases removed from V and 1 base from J, the gap between germline ends came to 13 bases. Germline V gene data show CDR1 as SNHLY and CDR2 as FYNNEI. These same data were also listed under a study on T cells of mothers and their children.

This TCR was sampled from a girl aged 2 to 10 in good health. Material: blood. This chain connects TRBV2 to TRBJ1-2; D perhaps matches TRBD1 (5 bases). This CDR3 reads CASSVTEPFNYGYTF. The CDR3 region has the DNA TGTGCCAGCAGTGTGACAGAACCTTTTAACTATGGCTACACCTTC.